This T cell receptor beta chain was documented in a study of CD8 T cells in ankylosing spondylitis. V trimming: 6 bases; J trimming: 7 bases; junction bases outside the gene matches: 10. CDR3 length: 15 residues. This clonotype occurred many times. The antigen remains unidentified. Making use of molecular barcodes, quantitative 5'-RACE generated TCR beta libraries. TCRdb independently ran MiXCR on the 5' RACE reads; one entry per CDR3 protein. The sample holds roughly 180,000 distinct CDR3 sequences, under 15% seen once. Findings and limits, study-wide: Certain motif variants had earlier been reported in reactive arthritis synovial fluid and blood.

This TCR was recovered from a female donor with ankylosing spondylitis or in good health (not recorded which). The sample consisted of blood, either unsorted or a sorted T cell fraction (not recorded which). The rearrangement links TRBV12-3 or TRBV12-4 to TRBJ2-1, with 9 bases fitting TRBD2. The CDR3 region has the DNA TGTGCCAGCAGGGACAGTCTAGCGGGGTTGAATGAGCAGTTCTTC. This gives the protein CASRDSLAGLNEQFF.